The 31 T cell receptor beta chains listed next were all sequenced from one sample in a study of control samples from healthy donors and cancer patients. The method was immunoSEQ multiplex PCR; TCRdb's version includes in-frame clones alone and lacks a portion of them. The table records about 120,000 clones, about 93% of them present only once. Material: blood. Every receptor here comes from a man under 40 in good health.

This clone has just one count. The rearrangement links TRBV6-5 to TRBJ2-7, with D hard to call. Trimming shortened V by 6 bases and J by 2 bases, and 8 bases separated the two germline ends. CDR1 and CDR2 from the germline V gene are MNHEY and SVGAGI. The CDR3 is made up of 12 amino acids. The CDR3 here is CASSDDTYEQYF. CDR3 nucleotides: TGTGCCAGCAGCGATGACACCTACGAGCAGTACTTC.

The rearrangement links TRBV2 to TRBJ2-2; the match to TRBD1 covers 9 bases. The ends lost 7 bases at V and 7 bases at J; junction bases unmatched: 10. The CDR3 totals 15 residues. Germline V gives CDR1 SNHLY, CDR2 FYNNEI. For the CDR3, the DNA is TGTGCCAGCAATCGAGGGACAGGGCAGGGCGGGGAGCTGTTTTTT. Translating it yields CASNRGTGQGGELFF.

The CDR3 protein is CASSLVPQLNYGYTF. The DNA for the CDR3 is TGTGCCAGCAGTTTAGTTCCCCAGCTTAACTATGGCTACACCTTC. J is TRBJ1-2 and V is TRBV27; D is unclear. The CDR3 covers 15 residues. Trimming took off 2 bases at V and 1 base at J, with 11 bases between the two ends. Germline assignment: CDR1 MNHEY and CDR2 SMNVEV (reference sequence).

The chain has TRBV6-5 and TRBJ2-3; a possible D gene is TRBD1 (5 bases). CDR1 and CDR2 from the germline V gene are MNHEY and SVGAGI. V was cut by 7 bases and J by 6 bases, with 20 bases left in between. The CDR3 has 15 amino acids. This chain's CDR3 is CASTYVVGAADTQYF. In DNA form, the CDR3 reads TGTGCCAGCACCTACGTGGTAGGGGCCGCCGATACGCAGTATTTT.

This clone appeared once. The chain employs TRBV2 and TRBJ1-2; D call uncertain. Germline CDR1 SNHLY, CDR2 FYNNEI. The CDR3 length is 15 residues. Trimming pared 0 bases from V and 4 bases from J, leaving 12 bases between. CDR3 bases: TGTGCCAGCAGTGAAGCGAGTGCGGTTCTCTATGGCTACACCTTC. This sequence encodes CASSEASAVLYGYTF.

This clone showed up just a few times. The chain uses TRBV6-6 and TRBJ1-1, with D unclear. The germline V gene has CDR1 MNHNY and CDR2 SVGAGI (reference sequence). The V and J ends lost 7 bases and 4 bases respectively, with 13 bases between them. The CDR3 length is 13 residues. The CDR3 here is CASNLRMGTEAFF. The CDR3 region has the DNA TGTGCCAGCAATCTCAGGATGGGCACTGAAGCTTTCTTT.

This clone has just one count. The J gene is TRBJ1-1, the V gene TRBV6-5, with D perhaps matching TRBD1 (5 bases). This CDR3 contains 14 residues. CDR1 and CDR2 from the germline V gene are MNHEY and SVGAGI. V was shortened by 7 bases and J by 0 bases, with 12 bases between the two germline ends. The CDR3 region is CASMRGGVNTEAFF. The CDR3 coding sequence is TGTGCCAGCATGAGGGGAGGGGTGAACACTGAAGCTTTCTTT.

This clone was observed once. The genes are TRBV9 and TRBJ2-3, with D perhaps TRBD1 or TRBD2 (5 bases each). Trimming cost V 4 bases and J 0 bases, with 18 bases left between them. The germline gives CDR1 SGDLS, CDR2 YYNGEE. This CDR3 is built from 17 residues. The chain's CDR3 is CASSPRLSGPSTDTQYF. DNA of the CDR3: TGTGCCAGCAGCCCCCGGCTATCGGGGCCGAGCACAGATACGCAGTATTTT.

CDR3 residues: CASSQDLVVVVGPGGYTF. In nucleotides, the CDR3 is TGCGCCAGCAGCCAAGATCTGGTTGTGGTGGTGGGGCCCGGCGGCTACACCTTC. The J gene is TRBJ1-2, the V gene TRBV4-1; the D gene is possibly TRBD1 (5 bases). CDR1 is MGHRA and CDR2 is YSYEKL in the germline V gene. This CDR3 region has 18 residues. Trimming left V 0 bases short and J 8 bases short, with 25 bases between.

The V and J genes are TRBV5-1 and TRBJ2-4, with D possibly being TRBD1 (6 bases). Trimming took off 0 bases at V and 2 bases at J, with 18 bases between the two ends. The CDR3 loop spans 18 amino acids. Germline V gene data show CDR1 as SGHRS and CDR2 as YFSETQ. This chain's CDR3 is CASSLGQGPYRTKNIQYF. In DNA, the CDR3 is TGCGCCAGCAGCTTGGGTCAGGGGCCCTATAGGACCAAAAACATTCAGTACTTC.

The CDR3 sequence is CASSSGIQGYTF. The CDR3 DNA reads as TGTGCCAGCAGCTCAGGAATTCAAGGCTACACCTTC. V is TRBV11-2 and J is TRBJ1-2; D not resolved. The germline CDR1 and CDR2 sequences are SGHAT and FQNNGV. The CDR3 runs 12 residues. With 4 bases removed from V and 8 bases from J, the gap between germline ends came to 11 bases.

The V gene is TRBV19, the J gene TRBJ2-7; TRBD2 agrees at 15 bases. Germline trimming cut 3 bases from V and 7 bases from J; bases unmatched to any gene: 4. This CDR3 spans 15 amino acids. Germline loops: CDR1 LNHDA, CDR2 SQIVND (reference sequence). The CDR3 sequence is CASSIRTSGGGEQYF. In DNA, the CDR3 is TGTGCCAGTAGTATCAGGACTAGCGGGGGGGGTGAGCAGTACTTC.

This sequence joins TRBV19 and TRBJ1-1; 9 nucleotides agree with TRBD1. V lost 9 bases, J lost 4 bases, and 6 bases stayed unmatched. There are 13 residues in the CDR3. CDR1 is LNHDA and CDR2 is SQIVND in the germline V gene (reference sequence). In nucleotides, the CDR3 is TGTGCCAGCCTAGACAGGGGGATCACTGAAGCTTTCTTT. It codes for CASLDRGITEAFF.

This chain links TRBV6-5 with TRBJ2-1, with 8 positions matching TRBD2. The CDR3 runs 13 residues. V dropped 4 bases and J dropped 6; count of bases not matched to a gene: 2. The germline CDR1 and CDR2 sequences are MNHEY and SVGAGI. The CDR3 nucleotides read TGTGCCAGCAGTTCGGGGGGGCCCAATGAGCAGTTCTTC. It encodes CASSSGGPNEQFF.

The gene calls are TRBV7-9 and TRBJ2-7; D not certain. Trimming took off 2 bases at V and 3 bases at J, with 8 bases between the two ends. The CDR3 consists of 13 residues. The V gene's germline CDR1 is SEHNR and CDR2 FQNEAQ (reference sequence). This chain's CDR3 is CASSLQANYEQYF. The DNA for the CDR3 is TGTGCCAGCAGCTTACAGGCGAACTACGAGCAGTACTTC. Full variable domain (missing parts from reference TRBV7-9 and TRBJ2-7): DTGVSQNPRHKITKRGQNVTFRCDPISEHNRLYWYRQTLGQGPEFLTYFQNEAQLEKSRLLSDRFSAERPKGSFSTLEIQRTEQGDSAMYLCASSLQANYEQYFGPGTRLTVT.

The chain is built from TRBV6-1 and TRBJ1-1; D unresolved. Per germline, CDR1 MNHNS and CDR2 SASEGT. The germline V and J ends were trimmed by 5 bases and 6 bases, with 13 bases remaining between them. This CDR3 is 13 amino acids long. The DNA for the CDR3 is TGTGCCAGCAGTTCCTCTTATCAAGCTGAAGCTTTCTTT. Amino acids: CASSSSYQAEAFF.

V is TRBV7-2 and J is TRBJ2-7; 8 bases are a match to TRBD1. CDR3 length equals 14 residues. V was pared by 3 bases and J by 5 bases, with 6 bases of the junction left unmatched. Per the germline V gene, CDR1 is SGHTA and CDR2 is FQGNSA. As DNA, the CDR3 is TGTGCCAGCAGCTTCAGGGGGCCGGGGGACGAGCAGTACGTC. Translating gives CASSFRGPGDEQYV.

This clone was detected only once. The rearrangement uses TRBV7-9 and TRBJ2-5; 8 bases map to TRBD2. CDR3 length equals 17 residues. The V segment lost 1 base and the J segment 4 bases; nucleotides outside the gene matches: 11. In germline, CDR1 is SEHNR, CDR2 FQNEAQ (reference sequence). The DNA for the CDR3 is TGTGCCAGCAGCTTAGTAATGAGCGGGGGCCTCAGAGAGACCCAGTACTTC. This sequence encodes CASSLVMSGGLRETQYF.

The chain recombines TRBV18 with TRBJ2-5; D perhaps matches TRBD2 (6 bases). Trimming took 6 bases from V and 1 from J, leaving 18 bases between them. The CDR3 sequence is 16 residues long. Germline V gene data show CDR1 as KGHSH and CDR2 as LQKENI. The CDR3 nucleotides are TGTGCCAGCTCGACCGTGAGCCGGGGGTTCCAAGAGACCCAGTACTTC. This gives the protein CASSTVSRGFQETQYF.

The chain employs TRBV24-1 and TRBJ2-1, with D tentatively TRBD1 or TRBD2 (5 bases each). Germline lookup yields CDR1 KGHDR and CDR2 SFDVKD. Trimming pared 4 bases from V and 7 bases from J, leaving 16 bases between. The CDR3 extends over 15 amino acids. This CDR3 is CATSDSGPRGNEQFF. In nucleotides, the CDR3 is TGTGCCACCAGTGACTCGGGACCCCGAGGGAATGAGCAGTTCTTC.

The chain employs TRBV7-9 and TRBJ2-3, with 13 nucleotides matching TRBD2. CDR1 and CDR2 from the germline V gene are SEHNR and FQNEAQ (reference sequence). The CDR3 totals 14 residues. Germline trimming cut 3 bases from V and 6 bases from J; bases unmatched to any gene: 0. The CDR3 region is CASSLGLAGDTQYF. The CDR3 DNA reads TGTGCCAGCAGCTTGGGACTAGCGGGGGATACGCAGTATTTT.

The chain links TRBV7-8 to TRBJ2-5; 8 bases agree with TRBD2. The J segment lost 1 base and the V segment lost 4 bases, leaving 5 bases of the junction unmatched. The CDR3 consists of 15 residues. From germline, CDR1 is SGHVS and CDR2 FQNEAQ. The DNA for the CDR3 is TGTGCCAGCAGCTCACCACTAGCGGTCCAAGAGACCCAGTACTTC. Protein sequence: CASSSPLAVQETQYF.

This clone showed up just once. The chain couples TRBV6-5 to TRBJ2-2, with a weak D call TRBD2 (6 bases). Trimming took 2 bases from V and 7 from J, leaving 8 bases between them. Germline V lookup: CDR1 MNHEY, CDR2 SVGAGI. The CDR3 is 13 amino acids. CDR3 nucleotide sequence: TGTGCCAGCAGTTACGGAGGGAGCGGGGAGCTGTTTTTT. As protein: CASSYGGSGELFF.

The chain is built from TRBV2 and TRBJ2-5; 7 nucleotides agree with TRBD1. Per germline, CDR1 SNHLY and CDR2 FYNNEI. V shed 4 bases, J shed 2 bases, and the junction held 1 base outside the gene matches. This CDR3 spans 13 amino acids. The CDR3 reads CASSAGQQETQYF. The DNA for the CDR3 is TGTGCCAGCAGTGCGGGACAGCAAGAGACCCAGTACTTC.

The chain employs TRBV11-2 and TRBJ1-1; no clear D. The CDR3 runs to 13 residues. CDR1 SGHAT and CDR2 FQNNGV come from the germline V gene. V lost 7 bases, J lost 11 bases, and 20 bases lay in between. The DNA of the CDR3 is TGTGCCAGCACCTCGGACGCGTCAGCAAAGGCTTTCTTT. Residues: CASTSDASAKAFF.

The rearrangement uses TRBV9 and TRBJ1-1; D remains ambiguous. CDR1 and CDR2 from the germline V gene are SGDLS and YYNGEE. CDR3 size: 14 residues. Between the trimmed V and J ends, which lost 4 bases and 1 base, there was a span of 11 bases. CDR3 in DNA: TGTGCCAGCAGCTATGGATTGGGGAACACTGAAGCTTTCTTT. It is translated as CASSYGLGNTEAFF.

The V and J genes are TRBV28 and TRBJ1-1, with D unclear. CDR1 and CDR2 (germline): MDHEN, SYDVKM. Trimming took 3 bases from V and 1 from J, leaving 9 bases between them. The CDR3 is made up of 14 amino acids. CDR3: CASSLTQSNTEAFF. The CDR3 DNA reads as TGTGCCAGCAGTTTGACCCAGTCGAACACTGAAGCTTTCTTT.

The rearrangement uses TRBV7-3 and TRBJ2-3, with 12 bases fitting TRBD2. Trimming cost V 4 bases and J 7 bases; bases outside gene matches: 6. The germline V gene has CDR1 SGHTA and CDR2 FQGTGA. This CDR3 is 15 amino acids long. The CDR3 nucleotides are TGTGCCAGCAGCTACTCTAGCGGGGGGGCTCATACGCAGTATTTT. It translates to CASSYSSGGAHTQYF.

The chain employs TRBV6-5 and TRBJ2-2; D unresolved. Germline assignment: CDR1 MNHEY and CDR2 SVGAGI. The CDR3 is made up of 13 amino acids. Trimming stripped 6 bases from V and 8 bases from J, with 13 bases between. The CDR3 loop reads CASSSDHGGELFF. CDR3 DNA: TGTGCCAGCAGCTCGGACCATGGTGGGGAGCTGTTTTTT.

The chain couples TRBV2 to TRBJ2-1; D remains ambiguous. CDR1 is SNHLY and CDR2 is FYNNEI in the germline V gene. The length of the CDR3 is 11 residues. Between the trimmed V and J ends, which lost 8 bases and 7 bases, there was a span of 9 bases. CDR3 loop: CASLDGNEQFF. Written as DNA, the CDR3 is TGTGCCAGCCTAGACGGAAATGAGCAGTTCTTC.

The chain's CDR3 is CASSIGRNQETQYF. Here the CDR3 DNA reads TGTGCCAGCAGTATCGGACGGAACCAAGAGACCCAGTACTTC. The chain combines TRBV6-5 with TRBJ2-5; unclear D gene. Trimming removed 5 bases from V and 0 bases from J, with 10 bases in between. CDR1 and CDR2 (germline): MNHEY, SVGAGI. This CDR3 spans 14 amino acids.